Reported below is one TCR beta chain. Its binding antigen is unknown. An end of the junction does not agree with germline; a read error may underlie this. This sample was taken from a study of tumor and adjacent non-tumor tissue in lung cancer (dated by TCRdb to between 2018 and 2020). Concerning the study at large: By cancer type, the cohort comprised 12 adenocarcinoma patients, 2 squamous cell carcinoma patients and 1 small cell lung cancer patient. Around 30 paired specimens, one tumor and one normal lung sample per patient, were profiled by TCRbeta CDR3 sequencing. Sequencing produced 100 million to 150 million productive TCRbeta reads in total, an average of about 4.2 million reads per sample. Ages among the approximately 15 patients ranged from roughly 31 to 80 years, there were around 10 men and 5 women, and disease was at TNM stage I to III. The study compared bulk TCRbeta repertoires from lung tumor tissue and matched distant non-tumor lung tissue of around 14 lung cancer patients.

Points the paper makes about the study in general: A significantly larger cumulative share of the repertoire was made up by the top 100 clones in normal lung than in tumor tissue. Younger patients had significantly higher TCR diversity, and higher tumor TCR diversity was associated with shorter overall and disease-free survival. With only roughly 16 patients in the cohort, the authors noted that larger samples and more detailed clinical data are needed. The sequencing platform is not named in the methods, and unique molecular identifiers are not mentioned. Significantly higher TCR diversity (inverse Simpson) was observed in tumor tissue than in normal lung tissue (approximately 430 vs 150, P = 0.0075, Mann-Whitney U test). Because peripheral blood was not sequenced, blood TCRbeta repertoires in the lung cancer patients of the study were not examined.

RNA was isolated from bulk unsorted tissue, and RNA quality was assessed with a NanoDrop ND-1000 and an Agilent 2100. Normal lung samples were distant non-tumor tissue taken more than 3 cm from the tumor edge. All donors had newly diagnosed lung cancer, had not received prior chemotherapy, and were admitted for thoracic surgery in China between August and November 2014. The study excluded patients who had received radiotherapy or chemotherapy before or who had another cancer at the same time. Pieces of surgical tissue measuring about 1-2 cm3 were kept in RNAlater solution and stored at -80 degrees C until use. Receptor libraries were prepared by multiplex PCR. Instrument used: Illumina HiSeq 2500. TCRbeta libraries were constructed through three rounds of nested PCR with primers (Table S4) according to protocols modified from ARM-PCR. Before sequencing, PCR products in the 200-500 bp range were cut out of the gel and cleaned up using the QIAquick gel extraction kit. The original methods were these. Trimmomatic was used to clean the reads, FLASH was used to merge the reads into complete CDR3 sequences, and MiTCR was used to assign the reads to V(D)J germline segments. VDJtools was used to compute clonal diversity as the inverse Simpson's index. A read counted as productive if the sequence was in-frame and lacked a premature stop codon. TCRdb reprocessed the public reads (quality trimming at Q25 with fastp, clone calling with MiXCR) and kept in-frame beta chains. CDR3 protein sequences are deduplicated, and each keeps its most common genes and DNA. TCRdb's processing, not the authors' own work, is the source of the V and J calls. The sample table records around 76,000 distinct CDR3 sequences; over 60% of these occur just once. Around 43% of the sample comes from the top ten.

The sample consisted of distant non-tumor lung tissue. The receptor was derived from a man aged 65 to 85 with non-small cell lung cancer.

The CDR3 in this case is CASSVPDQRQHF. The nucleotide sequence is given as TGTGCTAGCAGTGTGCCGGATCAGCGCCAGCATTTT. The chain joins TRBV6-6 to TRBJ1-5, with no D gene named confidently. The CDR3 sequence holds 12 residues, the cysteine and phenylalanine included. CDR3 DNA is the only sequence kept; it has 36 bases, read in frame from the first base. From the germline V gene (reference sequence), CDR1 is MNHNY and CDR2 is SVGAGI.